These 3 T cell receptor beta chains were sequenced from one sample in a study of blood T cell repertoires in COVID-19. Assay: immunoSEQ multiplex PCR; the TCRdb copy retains only in-frame clones and omits some. The sample carries over 300,000 clones, 65% to 85% recorded once. The material sequenced was peripheral blood. These receptors were taken from a woman between 45 and 65 years old with acute or convalescent COVID-19.

The chain is built from TRBV7-6 and TRBJ2-1, with D unresolved. The CDR3 has 12 amino acids. Trimming pared 2 bases from V and 6 bases from J, leaving 5 bases between. Germline V gives CDR1 SGHVS, CDR2 FNYEAQ. Here the CDR3 DNA reads TGTGCCAGCAGCTTAATAGCCAATGAGCAGTTCTTC. Its translation is CASSLIANEQFF. The full variable domain, its missing parts supplied by reference TRBV7-6 and TRBJ2-1, is GAGVSQSPRYKVTKRGQDVALRCDPISGHVSLYWYRQALGQGPEFLTYFNYEAQQDKSGLPNDRFSAERPEGSISTLTIQRTEQRDSAMYRCASSLIANEQFFGPGTRLTVL.

The chain combines TRBV5-1 with TRBJ2-2; 7 positions agree with TRBD1. Germline CDR1 is SGHRS and CDR2 is YFSETQ. The CDR3 covers 17 residues. The J segment lost 4 bases and the V segment lost 3 bases, leaving 12 bases of the junction unmatched. The CDR3 spells CASSSKTGASGTGELFF. The CDR3 nucleotides are TGCGCCAGCAGCTCGAAAACAGGGGCCTCGGGCACCGGGGAGCTGTTTTTT.

This clone was seen a few times. The V and J genes are TRBV7-2 and TRBJ2-3; possible D gene TRBD1, 5 bases. From germline, CDR1 is SGHTA and CDR2 FQGNSA. CDR3 length equals 13 residues. V shed 5 bases and J shed 5 bases, with 11 bases lying between them. In DNA form, the CDR3 reads TGTGCCAGCAGCCCCTACAGGTTAGATACGCAGTATTTT. Amino acid sequence: CASSPYRLDTQYF. The complete variable domain, with remaining parts taken from reference TRBV7-2 and TRBJ2-3, reads GAGVSQSPSNKVTEKGKDVELRCDPISGHTALYWYRQSLGQGLEFLIYFQGNSAPDKSGLPSDRFSAERTGGSVSTLTIQRTQQEDSAVYLCASSPYRLDTQYFGPGTRLTVL.